The 27 T cell receptor beta chains reported below all come from one sample, sequenced in a study of cytotoxic CD8 clonotypes in ibrutinib-treated CLL. Data came from immunoSEQ multiplex PCR; TCRdb stores just in-frame clones and leaves some out. Of about 85,000 clones listed, around 79% are singletons. The sequences come from PBMCs, collected after 12 months of ibrutinib treatment. The source of these receptors is a human donor with chronic lymphocytic leukemia.

The chain employs TRBV28 and TRBJ1-4, with D tentatively TRBD1 (5 bases). The CDR3 is 15 residues long. V was pared by 6 bases and J by 10 bases, with 21 bases between. The V gene's germline CDR1 is MDHEN and CDR2 SYDVKM. CDR3 in amino acids: CASSLSGRTVGKLFF. The CDR3 DNA sequence: TGTGCCAGCAGCCTCTCGGGGCGGACGGTGGGAAAACTGTTTTTT.

J is TRBJ2-3 and V is TRBV12-5; 9 bases align to TRBD2. V dropped 1 base and J dropped 2; count of bases not matched to a gene: 4. The CDR3 is made up of 16 amino acids. Germline V lookup: CDR1 LGHNT, CDR2 FRNRAP. CDR3 nucleotide sequence: TGTGCTAGTGGTTTGGGGGTAGCGGGGGACACAGATACGCAGTATTTT. Protein: CASGLGVAGDTDTQYF.

As concerns this clone: The sample carries other DNA sequences with the same CDR3. The rearrangement joins TRBV9 to TRBJ2-3; 9 bases line up with TRBD2. CDR1 and CDR2 from the germline V gene are SGDLS and YYNGEE. This CDR3 contains 15 residues. The trim removed 0 bases at V and 1 base at J, leaving 0 bases unmatched. The CDR3 here is CASSVGLAGTDTQYF. CDR3 nucleotides: TGTGCCAGCAGCGTAGGACTAGCGGGCACAGATACGCAGTATTTT. The full variable domain, rest sourced from reference TRBV9 and TRBJ2-3, is DSGVTQTPKHLITATGQRVTLRCSPRSGDLSVYWYQQSLDQGLQFLIQYYNGEERAKGNILERFSAQQFPDLHSELNLSSLELGDSALYFCASSVGLAGTDTQYFGPGTRLTVL.

The chain employs TRBV28 and TRBJ2-7; unclear D gene. The germline gives CDR1 MDHEN, CDR2 SYDVKM. CDR3 length: 10 residues. V was trimmed by 7 bases and J by 4 bases, leaving 5 bases between them. The CDR3 here is CASKAYEQYF. Here the CDR3 DNA reads TGTGCCAGCAAAGCTTACGAGCAGTACTTC.

The chain combines TRBV27 with TRBJ1-6; TRBD1 is a possible D gene (5 bases). Germline V CDR1 and CDR2: MNHEY, SMNVEV (reference sequence). This CDR3 is 15 amino acids long. V shed 5 bases and J shed 10 bases, with 18 bases lying between them. CDR3 coding DNA: TGTGCCAGCAGTCCTACTCGGCAGGGAGGATCACCCCTCCACTTT. This encodes CASSPTRQGGSPLHF.

This clone was detected only once. The J gene is TRBJ2-2, the V gene TRBV7-3; D unresolved. This CDR3 is 15 amino acids long. Germline V gene sequence: CDR1 SGHTA, CDR2 FQGTGA. Trimming shortened V by 0 bases and J by 5 bases, and 10 bases separated the two germline ends. This CDR3 is CASSLTGSETGELFF. The DNA for the CDR3 is TGTGCCAGCAGCTTAACGGGGTCCGAGACCGGGGAGCTGTTTTTT.

This chain links TRBV19 with TRBJ1-2; 8 positions agree with TRBD1. V shed 4 bases, J shed 7 bases, and the junction held 5 bases outside the gene matches. CDR1 LNHDA and CDR2 SQIVND come from the germline V gene (reference sequence). The CDR3 is 13 amino acids. CDR3 in DNA: TGTGCCAGTAGTACCGGGACAGGTGGTGGCTACACCTTC. It is translated as CASSTGTGGGYTF.

The chain recombines TRBV7-2 with TRBJ1-2, with D maybe TRBD1 (6 bases). The CDR3 extends over 14 amino acids. CDR1 is SGHTA and CDR2 is FQGNSA in the germline V gene. V dropped 1 base and J dropped 4 bases, with 10 bases sitting between them. Here the CDR3 DNA reads TGTGCCAGCAGCTTAGATGGAGGGGGCTATGGCTACACCTTC. Its translation is CASSLDGGGYGYTF.

This clone was observed a handful of times. This chain connects TRBV11-2 to TRBJ1-1; weak D call: TRBD1 (5 bases). Trimming stripped 6 bases from V and 3 bases from J, with 11 bases between. Germline lookup yields CDR1 SGHAT and CDR2 FQNNGV. CDR3 length equals 13 residues. The CDR3 coding sequence is TGTGCCAGCAGGCTCGGGGCGGACACTGAAGCTTTCTTT. It translates to CASRLGADTEAFF.

V usage is TRBV19 and J usage is TRBJ1-5; D is ambiguous. CDR3 length: 12 amino acids. V lost 5 bases and J lost 2, with 4 bases in between. CDR1 LNHDA and CDR2 SQIVND come from the germline V gene (reference sequence). CDR3 DNA sequence: TGTGCCAGTAGTTCGGGCAATCAGCCCCAGCATTTT. This gives the protein CASSSGNQPQHF.

As to this clone: In the same sample, other DNA sequences code for this CDR3. The chain has TRBV10-3 and TRBJ1-4, with 9 bases fitting TRBD1. CDR3 length: 15 residues. Germline assignment: CDR1 ENHRY and CDR2 SYGVKD. The junction had 6 bases not matched to a gene; V was cut back by 3 bases and J by 7 bases. Written as DNA, the CDR3 is TGTGCCATCAGTGACCCGGGACAGGGCGGTGAAAAACTGTTTTTT. Its translation is CAISDPGQGGEKLFF.

This chain links TRBV18 with TRBJ2-6, with no clear D. Trimming shortened V by 3 bases and J by 2 bases, and 11 bases separated the two germline ends. The CDR3 runs 16 residues. In germline, CDR1 is KGHSH, CDR2 LQKENI. The CDR3 DNA follows: TGTGCCAGCTCACCGGGCGTCGTGGCTGGGGCCAACGTCCTGACTTTC. Protein product: CASSPGVVAGANVLTF.

The chain employs TRBV5-4 and TRBJ1-5; possible D gene TRBD1, 5 bases. Germline V gene data show CDR1 as SGHNT and CDR2 as YYREEE (reference sequence). V shed 4 bases and J shed 5 bases, with 13 bases lying between them. This CDR3 has 14 residues. As DNA, the CDR3 is TGTGCCAGCAGCCTGGGGGGGGGTGATCAGCCCCAGCATTTT. This encodes CASSLGGGDQPQHF. The variable domain in full, completed from reference TRBV5-4 and TRBJ1-5, reads ETGVTQSPTHLIKTRGQQVTLRCSSQSGHNTVSWYQQALGQGPQFIFQYYREEENGRGNFPPRFSGLQFPNYSSELNVNALELDDSALYLCASSLGGGDQPQHFGDGTRLSIL.

The chain uses TRBV30 and TRBJ2-6; TRBD1 matches 7 bases. The J segment lost 2 bases and the V segment lost 3 bases, leaving 10 bases of the junction unmatched. The CDR3 is made up of 17 amino acids. The germline gives CDR1 GTSNPN, CDR2 SVGIG (reference sequence). CDR3 DNA sequence: TGTGCCTGGAGCCGTACCCGGACAGGTACTGGGGCCAACGTCCTGACTTTC. Its protein product is CAWSRTRTGTGANVLTF.

The V call is TRBV18, the J call TRBJ2-2; D gene ambiguous. The CDR3 extends over 14 amino acids. In germline, CDR1 is KGHSH, CDR2 LQKENI. V dropped 4 bases and J dropped 4 bases, with 10 bases sitting between them. The CDR3 region is CASSQDGGTGELFF. CDR3 sequence (DNA): TGTGCCAGCTCACAGGACGGCGGCACCGGGGAGCTGTTTTTT.

The rearrangement joins TRBV11-2 to TRBJ2-1; the match to TRBD1 covers 9 bases. The CDR3 consists of 18 residues. Germline V gives CDR1 SGHAT, CDR2 FQNNGV. Trimming at V came to 3 bases and at J to 1 base, leaving 10 bases not matched to a gene. This chain's CDR3 is CASSLGYRGPLSYNEQFF. CDR3 DNA: TGTGCCAGCAGCTTGGGATACAGGGGGCCCCTATCCTACAATGAGCAGTTCTTC. Looking up the rest from reference TRBV11-2 and TRBJ2-1 gives the full variable domain: EAGVAQSPRYKIIEKRQSVAFWCNPISGHATLYWYQQILGQGPKLLIQFQNNGVVDDSQLPKDRFSAERLKGVDSTLKIQPAKLEDSAVYLCASSLGYRGPLSYNEQFFGPGTRLTVL.

V usage is TRBV6-1 and J usage is TRBJ2-5; 8 bases map to TRBD2. CDR3 length: 14 residues. The trim removed 5 bases at V and 5 bases at J, leaving 7 bases unmatched. The germline gives CDR1 MNHNS, CDR2 SASEGT. The CDR3 region has the DNA TGTGCCAGCAGTCCCGGGGGCGGGAGGGAGACCCAGTACTTC. Translating it yields CASSPGGGRETQYF.

The table lists this clone with a few counts. The gene calls are TRBV9 and TRBJ2-7; 7 positions agree with TRBD2. Per germline, CDR1 SGDLS and CDR2 YYNGEE. Trimming at V came to 0 bases and at J to 4 bases, leaving 4 bases not matched to a gene. The CDR3 consists of 14 residues. CDR3 amino acids: CASSVGAGQYEQYF. The CDR3 DNA is TGTGCCAGCAGCGTAGGAGCGGGGCAATACGAGCAGTACTTC.

This chain connects TRBV7-9 to TRBJ1-3; TRBD1 might be the D (5 bases). Germline loops: CDR1 SEHNR, CDR2 FQNEAQ (reference sequence). Trimming removed 1 base at V and 8 bases at J, with 15 bases between. The length of the CDR3 is 15 residues. The CDR3 nucleotides read TGTGCCAGCAGCTTAGAGGGGTCACGAGCAGACACCATATATTTT. It is translated as CASSLEGSRADTIYF.

The rearrangement joins TRBV7-3 to TRBJ2-3; maybe TRBD1 (5 bases). This CDR3 is 14 amino acids long. V lost 2 bases, J lost 6 bases, and 12 bases lay in between. Per the germline V gene, CDR1 is SGHTA and CDR2 is FQGTGA. CDR3 sequence reads: CASSLGQPGDTQYF. CDR3 in DNA: TGTGCCAGCAGCTTAGGGCAGCCAGGGGATACGCAGTATTTT.

The V and J genes are TRBV27 and TRBJ2-2, with D hard to call. The germline V and J ends were trimmed by 8 bases and 5 bases, with 12 bases remaining between them. Germline CDR1 reads MNHEY; CDR2 reads SMNVEV (reference sequence). CDR3 length: 13 amino acids. The CDR3 sequence: CASRWRRTGELFF. DNA for the CDR3: TGTGCCAGCCGCTGGCGACGAACCGGGGAGCTGTTTTTT.

This clone was observed many times. V usage is TRBV4-3 and J usage is TRBJ1-2; D is unclear. The ends were cut back, 0 bases at V and 4 bases at J, with 3 bases in the middle. CDR1 LGHNA and CDR2 YSLEER come from the germline V gene. CDR3 length equals 12 residues. The CDR3 reads CASSQDSYGYTF. The DNA for the CDR3 is TGCGCCAGCAGCCAAGACTCCTATGGCTACACCTTC.

The J gene is TRBJ2-1, the V gene TRBV11-2; no firm D call. CDR1 and CDR2 (germline): SGHAT, FQNNGV. Trimming removed 3 bases from V and 11 bases from J, with 14 bases in between. The CDR3 is 13 amino acids. CDR3: CASSLSDLGKQFF. CDR3 bases: TGTGCCAGCAGCTTGAGCGATCTGGGGAAGCAGTTCTTC.

This clone was found once. The chain uses TRBV7-9 and TRBJ2-3; D is possibly TRBD1 (5 bases). Germline loops: CDR1 SEHNR, CDR2 FQNEAQ (reference sequence). Between the trimmed V and J ends, which lost 4 bases and 4 bases, there was a span of 12 bases. The CDR3 extends over 14 amino acids. The CDR3 loop reads CASSWGAESDTQYF. For the CDR3, the DNA is TGTGCCAGCAGCTGGGGCGCCGAATCAGATACGCAGTATTTT.

The chain is built from TRBV7-8 and TRBJ1-1; 9 positions match TRBD1. In germline, CDR1 is SGHVS, CDR2 FQNEAQ. CDR3 length equals 13 residues. After removal of 5 bases from V and 6 bases from J, the junction contained 4 bases not matched to a gene. In DNA, the CDR3 is TGTGCCAGCAGCAAGGACAGGGGTGCTGAAGCTTTCTTT. As protein: CASSKDRGAEAFF.

CDR3 sequence reads: CASSPSWGNQETQYF. CDR3 coding DNA: TGTGCCAGCTCACCATCTTGGGGAAACCAAGAGACCCAGTACTTC. J is TRBJ2-5 and V is TRBV18, with D hard to call. Germline V gene lookup returns CDR1 KGHSH and CDR2 LQKENI. The CDR3 is made up of 15 amino acids. Trimming took 2 bases from V and 0 from J, leaving 10 bases between them.

This clone was observed once. This chain joins TRBV12-5 and TRBJ2-5; D perhaps matches TRBD2 (7 bases). Looked up from germline, CDR1 is LGHNT and CDR2 is FRNRAP. The CDR3 spans 19 residues. Trimming took off 7 bases at V and 7 bases at J, with 34 bases between the two ends. The CDR3 region has the DNA TGTGCTAGTGCCTGGGGGGCCTTGACTTCGCGGGAGCCCAGGGTGACCCAGTACTTC. Translating gives CASAWGALTSREPRVTQYF.